The 5 T cell receptor beta chains below come from one sample, sequenced in a study of cytomegalovirus exposure and HLA in healthy donors. The PCR employed 60 Vbeta primers together with 13 Jbeta primers. Sequenced by immunoSEQ multiplex PCR; TCRdb stores in-frame clones only, minus some. The repertoire includes roughly 150,000 clones, 75% to 90% of them detected once, and 1.2% sits in the top ten. Sequencing was done on a sample of PBMCs. The receptors were sampled from a female donor in good health and CMV-seronegative.

The chain uses TRBV28 and TRBJ1-3; 9 positions agree with TRBD1. The J segment lost 2 bases and the V segment lost 6 bases, leaving 2 bases of the junction unmatched. Per the germline V gene, CDR1 is MDHEN and CDR2 is SYDVKM. This CDR3 region has 14 residues. CDR3 bases: TGTGCCAGCAGAGACAGGGGGGCTGGAAACACCATATATTTT. Its translation is CASRDRGAGNTIYF.

This chain joins TRBV27 and TRBJ1-5; 8 bases are a match to TRBD1. V was clipped by 3 bases and J by 7 bases; unmatched bases: 5. Per germline, CDR1 MNHEY and CDR2 SMNVEV (reference sequence). CDR3 size: 14 residues. CDR3 in DNA: TGTGCCAGCAGTTTCAGGGGGCAAGGGCAGCCCCAGCATTTT. Its translation: CASSFRGQGQPQHF.

The chain recombines TRBV18 with TRBJ2-2, with 8 bases lining up with TRBD2. Germline lookup yields CDR1 KGHSH and CDR2 LQKENI. The CDR3 has 17 amino acids. The V gene end was trimmed by 0 bases and the J gene end by 2 bases; junction bases not matched to a gene: 5. The CDR3, as DNA: TGTGCCAGCTCACCACCGACGGGAGGGCCTAACACCGGGGAGCTGTTTTTT. Encoded protein: CASSPPTGGPNTGELFF. Full variable domain (outside the CDR3, taken from reference TRBV18 and TRBJ2-2): NAGVMQNPRHLVRRRGQEARLRCSPMKGHSHVYWYRQLPEEGLKFMVYLQKENIIDESGMPKERFSAEFPKEGPSILRIQQVVRGDSAAYFCASSPPTGGPNTGELFFGEGSRLTVL.

This clone was observed a handful of times. The V call is TRBV28, the J call TRBJ2-1; 14 bases are shared with TRBD2. The ends lost 5 bases at V and 6 bases at J; junction bases unmatched: 3. Germline CDR1 and CDR2: MDHEN and SYDVKM. The CDR3 is 15 residues long. The CDR3 sequence: CASSPGTSGSNEQFF. The CDR3 nucleotides are TGTGCCAGCAGTCCGGGGACTAGCGGGAGCAATGAGCAGTTCTTC.

The V and J genes are TRBV27 and TRBJ1-1; D perhaps matches TRBD1 (5 bases). The V gene lost 7 bases and the J gene lost 3 bases, with 24 bases spanning the gap. Germline loops: CDR1 MNHEY, CDR2 SMNVEV (reference sequence). The CDR3 totals 17 residues. In nucleotides, the CDR3 is TGTGCCAGCAAACCGACAGCCTCGCTTTCGGGGGACACTGAAGCTTTCTTT. Its translation: CASKPTASLSGDTEAFF.